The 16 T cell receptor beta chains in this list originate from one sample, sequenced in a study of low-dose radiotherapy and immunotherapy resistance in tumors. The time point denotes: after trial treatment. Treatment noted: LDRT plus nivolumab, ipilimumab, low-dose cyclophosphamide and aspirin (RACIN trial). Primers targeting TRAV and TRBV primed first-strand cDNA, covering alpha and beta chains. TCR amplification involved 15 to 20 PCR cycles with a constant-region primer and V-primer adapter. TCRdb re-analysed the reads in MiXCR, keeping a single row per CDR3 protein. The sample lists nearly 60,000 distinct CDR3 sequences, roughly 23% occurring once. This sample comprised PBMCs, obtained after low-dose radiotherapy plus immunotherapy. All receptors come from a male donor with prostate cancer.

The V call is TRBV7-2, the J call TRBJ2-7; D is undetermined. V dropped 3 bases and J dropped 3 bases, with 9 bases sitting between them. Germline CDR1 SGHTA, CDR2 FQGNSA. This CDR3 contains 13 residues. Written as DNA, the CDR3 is TGTGCCAGCAGCTTCACCGATTACTACGAGCAGTACTTC. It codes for CASSFTDYYEQYF.

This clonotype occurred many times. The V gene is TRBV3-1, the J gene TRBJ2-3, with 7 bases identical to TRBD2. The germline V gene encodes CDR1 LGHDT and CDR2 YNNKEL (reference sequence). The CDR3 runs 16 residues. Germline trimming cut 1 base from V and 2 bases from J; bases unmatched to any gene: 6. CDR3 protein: CASSQVQTSATDTQYF. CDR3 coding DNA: TGTGCCAGCAGCCAAGTCCAAACTAGCGCCACAGATACGCAGTATTTT.

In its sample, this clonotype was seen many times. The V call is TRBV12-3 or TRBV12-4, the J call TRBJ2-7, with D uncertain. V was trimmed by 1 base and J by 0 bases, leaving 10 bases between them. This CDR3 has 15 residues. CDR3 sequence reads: CASSLVSGYSYEQYF. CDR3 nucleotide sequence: TGTGCCAGCAGTTTAGTTTCCGGGTACTCCTACGAGCAGTACTTC.

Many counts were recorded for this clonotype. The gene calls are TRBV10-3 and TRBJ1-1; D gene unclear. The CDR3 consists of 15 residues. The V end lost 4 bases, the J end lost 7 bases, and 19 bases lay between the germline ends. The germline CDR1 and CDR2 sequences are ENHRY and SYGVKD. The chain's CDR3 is CAISVKMFGEVEAFF. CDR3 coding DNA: TGTGCCATCAGTGTAAAAATGTTTGGTGAGGTTGAAGCTTTCTTT.

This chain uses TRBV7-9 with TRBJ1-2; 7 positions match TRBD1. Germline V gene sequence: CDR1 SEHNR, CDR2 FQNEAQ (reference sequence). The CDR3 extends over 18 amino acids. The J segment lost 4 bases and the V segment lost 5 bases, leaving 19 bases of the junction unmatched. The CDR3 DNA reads TGTGCCAGCAGCATACCACGAGGGGGCGGCCAACTTCTCTATGGCTACACCTTC. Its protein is CASSIPRGGGQLLYGYTF.

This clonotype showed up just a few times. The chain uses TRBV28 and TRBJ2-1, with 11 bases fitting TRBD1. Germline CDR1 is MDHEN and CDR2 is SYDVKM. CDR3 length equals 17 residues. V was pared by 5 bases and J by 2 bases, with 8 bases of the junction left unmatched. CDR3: CASSPRLDRGPYNEQFF. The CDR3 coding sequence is TGTGCCAGCAGTCCCCGCCTGGACAGGGGGCCCTACAATGAGCAGTTCTTC.

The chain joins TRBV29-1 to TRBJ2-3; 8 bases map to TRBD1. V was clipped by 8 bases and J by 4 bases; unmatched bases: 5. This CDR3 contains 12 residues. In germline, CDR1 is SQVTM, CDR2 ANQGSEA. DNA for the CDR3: TGCAGCATCGGACAGGGCGCAGATACGCAGTATTTT. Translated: CSIGQGADTQYF.

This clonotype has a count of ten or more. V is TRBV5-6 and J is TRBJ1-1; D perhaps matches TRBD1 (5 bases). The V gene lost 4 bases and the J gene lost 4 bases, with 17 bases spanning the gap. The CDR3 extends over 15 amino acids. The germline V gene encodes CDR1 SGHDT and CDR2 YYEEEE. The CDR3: CASSERGGTSTEAFF. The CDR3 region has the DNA TGTGCCAGCAGCGAGCGCGGGGGGACGAGCACTGAAGCTTTCTTT.

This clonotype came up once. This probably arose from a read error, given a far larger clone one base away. The CDR3: CSASDRVDEQYF. CDR3 coding DNA: TGCAGTGCTTCGGACAGGGTCGATGAGCAGTACTTC. V and J are TRBV20-1 and TRBJ2-7; 8 positions agree with TRBD1. The CDR3 has 12 residues. After removal of 5 bases from V and 7 bases from J, the junction contained 7 bases not matched to a gene. CDR1 is DFQATT and CDR2 is SNEGSKA in the germline V gene (reference sequence).

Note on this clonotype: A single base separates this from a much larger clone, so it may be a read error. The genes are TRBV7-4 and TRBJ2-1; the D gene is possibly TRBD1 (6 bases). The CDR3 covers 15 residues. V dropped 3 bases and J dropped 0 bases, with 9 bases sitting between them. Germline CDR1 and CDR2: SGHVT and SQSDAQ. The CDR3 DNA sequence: TGTGCCAGCAGCTTCGGACAGAACTCCTACAATGAGCAGTTCTTC. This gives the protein CASSFGQNSYNEQFF.

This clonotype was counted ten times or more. In DNA, the CDR3 is TGCAGTGCTAGAGATGACCCATGGGGGGCGCGGGTCGGCGCGGCGTATACGCAGTATTTT. Translated: CSARDDPWGARVGAAYTQYF. This sequence joins TRBV20-1 and TRBJ2-3, with D possibly being TRBD1 or TRBD2 (6 bases each). Germline loops: CDR1 DFQATT, CDR2 SNEGSKA (reference sequence). The length of the CDR3 is 20 residues. The V and J ends lost 0 bases and 7 bases respectively, with 32 bases between them.

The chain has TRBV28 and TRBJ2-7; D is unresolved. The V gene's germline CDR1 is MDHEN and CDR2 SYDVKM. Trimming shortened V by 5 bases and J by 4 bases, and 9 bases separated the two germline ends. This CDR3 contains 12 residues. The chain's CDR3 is CASSTTIYEQYF. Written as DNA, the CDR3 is TGTGCCAGCAGTACCACTATTTACGAGCAGTACTTC.

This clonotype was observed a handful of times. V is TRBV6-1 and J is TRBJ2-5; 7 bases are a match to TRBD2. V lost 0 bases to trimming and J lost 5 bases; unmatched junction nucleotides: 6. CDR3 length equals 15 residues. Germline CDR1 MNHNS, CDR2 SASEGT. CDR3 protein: CASSEARREFETQYF. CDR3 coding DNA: TGTGCCAGCAGTGAAGCGCGGCGGGAGTTCGAGACCCAGTACTTC.

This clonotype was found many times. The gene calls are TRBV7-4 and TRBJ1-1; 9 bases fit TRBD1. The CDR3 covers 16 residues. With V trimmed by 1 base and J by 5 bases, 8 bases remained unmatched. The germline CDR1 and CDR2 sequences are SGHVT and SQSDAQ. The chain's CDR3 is CASSLGGGQGGTEAFF. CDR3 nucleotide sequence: TGTGCCAGCAGCTTAGGGGGGGGACAGGGTGGGACTGAAGCTTTCTTT. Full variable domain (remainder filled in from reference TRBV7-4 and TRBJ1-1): GAGVSQSPRYKVAKRGRDVALRCDSISGHVTLYWYRQTLGQGSEVLTYSQSDAQRDKSGRPSGRFSAERPERSVSTLKIQRTEQGDSAVYLCASSLGGGQGGTEAFFGQGTRLTVV.

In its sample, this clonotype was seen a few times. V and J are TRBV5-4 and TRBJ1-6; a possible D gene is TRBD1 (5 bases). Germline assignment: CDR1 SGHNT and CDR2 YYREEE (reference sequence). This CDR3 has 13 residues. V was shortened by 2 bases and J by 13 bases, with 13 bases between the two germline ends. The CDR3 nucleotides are TGTGCCAGCAGCTTTTATGGGGCTGGTCCCCTCCACTTT. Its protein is CASSFYGAGPLHF.

CDR3 bases: TGTGCCAGCAGCTTGATAGCGGCTGAAAAACTGTTTTTT. It codes for CASSLIAAEKLFF. The chain uses TRBV5-6 and TRBJ1-4; D not resolved. The length of the CDR3 is 13 residues. Trimming removed 1 base from V and 7 bases from J, with 8 bases in between. Germline assignment: CDR1 SGHDT and CDR2 YYEEEE. Full variable domain (remainder filled in from reference TRBV5-6 and TRBJ1-4): DAGVTQSPTHLIKTRGQQVTLRCSPKSGHDTVSWYQQALGQGPQFIFQYYEEEERQRGNFPDRFSGHQFPNYSSELNVNALLLGDSALYLCASSLIAAEKLFFGSGTQLSVL.